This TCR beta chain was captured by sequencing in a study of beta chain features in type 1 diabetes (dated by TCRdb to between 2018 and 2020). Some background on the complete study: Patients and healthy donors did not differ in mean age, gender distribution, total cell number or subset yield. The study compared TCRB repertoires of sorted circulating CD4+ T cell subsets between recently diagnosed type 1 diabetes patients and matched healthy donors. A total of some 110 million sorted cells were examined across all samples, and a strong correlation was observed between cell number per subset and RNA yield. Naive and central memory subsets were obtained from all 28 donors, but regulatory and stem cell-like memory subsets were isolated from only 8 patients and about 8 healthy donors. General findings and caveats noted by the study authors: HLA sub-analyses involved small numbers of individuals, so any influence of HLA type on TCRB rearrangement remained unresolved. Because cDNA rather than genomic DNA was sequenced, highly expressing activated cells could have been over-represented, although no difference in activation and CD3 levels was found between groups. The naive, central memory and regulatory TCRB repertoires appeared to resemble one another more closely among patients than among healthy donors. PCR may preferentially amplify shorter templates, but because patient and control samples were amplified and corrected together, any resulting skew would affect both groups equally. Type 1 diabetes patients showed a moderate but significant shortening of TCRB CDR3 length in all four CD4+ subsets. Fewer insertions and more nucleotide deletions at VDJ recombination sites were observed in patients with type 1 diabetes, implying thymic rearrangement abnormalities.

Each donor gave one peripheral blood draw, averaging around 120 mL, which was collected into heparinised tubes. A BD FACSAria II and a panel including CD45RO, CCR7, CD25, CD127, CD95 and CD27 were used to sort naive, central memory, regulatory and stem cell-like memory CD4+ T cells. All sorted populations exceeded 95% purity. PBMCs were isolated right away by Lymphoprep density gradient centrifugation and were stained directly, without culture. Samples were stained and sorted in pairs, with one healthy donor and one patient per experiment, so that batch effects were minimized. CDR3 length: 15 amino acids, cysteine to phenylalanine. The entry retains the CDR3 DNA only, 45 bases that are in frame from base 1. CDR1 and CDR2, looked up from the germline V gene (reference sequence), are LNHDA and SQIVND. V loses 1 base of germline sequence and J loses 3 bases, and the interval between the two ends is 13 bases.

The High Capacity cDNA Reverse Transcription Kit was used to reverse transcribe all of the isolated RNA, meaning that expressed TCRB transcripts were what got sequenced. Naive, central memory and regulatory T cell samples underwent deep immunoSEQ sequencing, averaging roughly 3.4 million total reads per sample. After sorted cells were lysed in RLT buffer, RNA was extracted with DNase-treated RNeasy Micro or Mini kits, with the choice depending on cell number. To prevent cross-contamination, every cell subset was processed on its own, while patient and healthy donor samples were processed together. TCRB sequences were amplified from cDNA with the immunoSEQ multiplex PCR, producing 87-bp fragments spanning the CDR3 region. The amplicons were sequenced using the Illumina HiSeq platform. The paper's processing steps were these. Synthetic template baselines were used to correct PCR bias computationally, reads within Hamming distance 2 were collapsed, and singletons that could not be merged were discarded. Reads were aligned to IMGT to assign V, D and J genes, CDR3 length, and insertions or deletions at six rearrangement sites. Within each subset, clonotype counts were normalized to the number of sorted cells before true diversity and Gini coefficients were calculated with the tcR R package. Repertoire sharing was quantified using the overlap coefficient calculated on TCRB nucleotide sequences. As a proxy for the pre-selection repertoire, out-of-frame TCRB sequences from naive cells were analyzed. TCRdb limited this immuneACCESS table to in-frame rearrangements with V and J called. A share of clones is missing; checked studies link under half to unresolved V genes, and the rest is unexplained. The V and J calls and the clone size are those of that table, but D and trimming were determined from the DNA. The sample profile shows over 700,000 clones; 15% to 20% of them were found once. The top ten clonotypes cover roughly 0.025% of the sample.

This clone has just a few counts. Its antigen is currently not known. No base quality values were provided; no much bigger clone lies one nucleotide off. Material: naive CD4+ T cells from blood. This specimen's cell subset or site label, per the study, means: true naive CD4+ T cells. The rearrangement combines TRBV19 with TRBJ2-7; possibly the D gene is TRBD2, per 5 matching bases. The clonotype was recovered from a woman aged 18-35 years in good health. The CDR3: CASSIARAGGYEQYF. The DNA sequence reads TGTGCCAGTAGTATAGCACGGGCCGGAGGCTACGAGCAGTACTTC.